This T cell receptor beta chain appears in the sequencing data of a study of T cells expressing NK-cell markers. For the study at large: Eight donors were sequenced, of whom seven were HCMV-seropositive, while the remaining one was HCMV-seronegative. Overall study findings and caveats: In roughly six donors, dominant CD3+CD56+NKG2C+ clonotypes ranked among the top 10 CD8+ clonotypes. The CD3+CD56-NKG2C+ fraction of a handful of donors was likewise dominated by these clonotypes.

5'RACE template switching with UMIs generated TCR beta cDNA. One entry per CDR3 protein, without DNA, is what TCRdb gives after re-calling the 5' RACE reads. The table for this sample gives fewer than 400,000 distinct CDR3 sequences. Germline values: CDR1 SGHAT, CDR2 FQNNGV. CDR3 size: 13 residues. In regard to this clonotype: Its cognate antigen is unknown.

This clonotype was obtained from a man between 18 and 69 years old in good health. The rearrangement joins TRBV11-2 to TRBJ1-1; with no DNA, the TCRdb D assignment of TRBD1 cannot be verified. The sequenced sample was blood T cells: a sorted CD56 or NKG2C T cell subset, CD4+ or CD8+ T cells, or bulk PBMC T cells (not recorded which). The CDR3: CASSLGDVTEAFF.